Below, 9 T cell receptor beta chains from the same sample are listed, as sequenced in a study of PD-1 blockade in classical Hodgkin lymphoma. Relapse after autologous stem cell transplantation occurred in every patient, and brentuximab vedotin exposure varied. It was by magnetic negative selection that CD4+ T cells were purified from thawed PBMCs. Some clones are missing from TCRdb's copy, which holds only in-frame ones; the method was immunoSEQ multiplex PCR. The profile shows roughly 25,000 clones, roughly 89% of them singletons. Sequenced material: CD4+ T cells from blood, taken at baseline. Receptors were obtained from a human donor with classical Hodgkin lymphoma.

This chain connects TRBV28 to TRBJ2-7; TRBD1 might be the D (6 bases). Trimming took 7 bases from V and 6 from J, leaving 16 bases between them. The germline V gene encodes CDR1 MDHEN and CDR2 SYDVKM. The CDR3 is 13 residues long. Written as DNA, the CDR3 is TGTGCCAGCACCCCCGGGACACAGGGCGAGCAGTACTTC. This gives the protein CASTPGTQGEQYF.

CDR3 nucleotides: TGTGCCAGCAGCATGACAGGGTATAATTCACCCCTCCACTTT. Its translation: CASSMTGYNSPLHF. This chain connects TRBV11-1 to TRBJ1-6, with 7 bases lining up with TRBD1. The V segment lost 5 bases and the J segment 4 bases; nucleotides outside the gene matches: 2. The CDR3 has 14 amino acids. Germline assignment: CDR1 SGHAT and CDR2 FQDESV (reference sequence).

This chain links TRBV7-2 with TRBJ1-5, with D maybe TRBD1 (5 bases). Trimming removed 4 bases from V and 2 bases from J, with 12 bases in between. The V gene's germline CDR1 is SGHTA and CDR2 FQGNSA. This CDR3 region has 15 residues. The DNA of the CDR3 is TGTGCCAGCAGCTCCCCGGGACTTGGCAATCAGCCCCAGCATTTT. Translating gives CASSSPGLGNQPQHF.

This sequence joins TRBV5-1 and TRBJ2-2; TRBD2 aligns across 10 bases. CDR3 length: 16 amino acids. Germline-derived CDR1 and CDR2 are SGHRS and YFSETQ. J lost 4 bases, V lost 4 bases, and 7 bases had no gene match. CDR3 coding DNA: TGCGCCAGCAGCGCCTTAGCGGGGGGCCTCACCGGGGAGCTGTTTTTT. It translates to CASSALAGGLTGELFF. Full variable domain (outside the CDR3, taken from reference TRBV5-1 and TRBJ2-2): KAGVTQTPRYLIKTRGQQVTLSCSPISGHRSVSWYQQTPGQGLQFLFEYFSETQRNKGNFPGRFSGRQFSNSRSEMNVSTLELGDSALYLCASSALAGGLTGELFFGEGSRLTVL.

V gene TRBV7-8 combines with J gene TRBJ1-4; D is undetermined. The CDR3 runs to 15 residues. From germline, CDR1 is SGHVS and CDR2 FQNEAQ. V was shortened by 3 bases and J by 14 bases, with 22 bases between the two germline ends. CDR3: CASSFSVLGSRWLFF. DNA for the CDR3: TGTGCCAGCAGCTTTAGTGTTCTAGGGAGCCGCTGGCTGTTTTTT.

Comment on this clone: Other DNA sequences of this sample code for an identical CDR3. The chain uses TRBV5-1 and TRBJ1-4; the match to TRBD1 covers 10 bases. The CDR3 runs to 14 residues. CDR1 is SGHRS and CDR2 is YFSETQ in the germline V gene. Germline trimming cut 4 bases from V and 7 bases from J; bases unmatched to any gene: 4. The CDR3 nucleotides are TGCGCCAGCAGCCCGGGACAGGGGAGTGAAAAACTGTTTTTT. This encodes CASSPGQGSEKLFF.

The rearrangement links TRBV2 to TRBJ2-7, with D perhaps assigned TRBD1 or TRBD2 (5 bases each). The germline CDR1 and CDR2 sequences are SNHLY and FYNNEI. Between the trimmed V and J ends, which lost 6 bases and 2 bases, there was a span of 14 bases. The CDR3 is made up of 14 amino acids. CDR3 nucleotide sequence: TGTGCCAGCAGAAAAGGGGACGTCGCCTACGAGCAGTACTTC. Translation: CASRKGDVAYEQYF.

V and J are TRBV7-9 and TRBJ2-1, with TRBD2 identical over 11 bases. CDR1 and CDR2 from the germline V gene are SEHNR and FQNEAQ (reference sequence). The length of the CDR3 is 14 residues. Germline trimming cut 5 bases from V and 9 bases from J; bases unmatched to any gene: 6. The CDR3 loop is CASSLSGGVGEQFF. The CDR3 nucleotides read TGTGCCAGCAGCCTTAGCGGGGGGGTAGGTGAGCAGTTCTTC.

The chain employs TRBV19 and TRBJ2-1; TRBD2 matches at 11 bases. The CDR3 spans 15 residues. Germline CDR1 is LNHDA and CDR2 is SQIVND (reference sequence). After removal of 2 bases from V and 8 bases from J, the junction contained 5 bases not matched to a gene. The CDR3 loop is CASSILAGGTYEQFF. The CDR3 DNA reads TGTGCCAGTAGTATACTAGCGGGGGGTACATATGAGCAGTTCTTC.